The sequence of this T cell receptor (beta chain) was determined in a study of blood T cells in healthy people across ages. The V and J ends lost 6 bases and 8 bases respectively, with 14 bases between them. The CDR3 spans 12 residues. Germline CDR1 reads MNHEY; CDR2 reads SMNVEV (reference sequence). Regarding the study as a whole: Higher naive T cell percentage went strongly together with higher TCR beta diversity. A greater number of naive CD4+ cells and higher diversity distinguished long-lived donors from aged donors. The unknown donor CMV status may have confounded expanded clonotype changes.

Of note for this clonotype: Its target is unknown.

A second PCR of 7 to 11 cycles used a sample-barcoded 5' primer and a J-beta primer mix. One entry per CDR3 protein, called by TCRdb with MiXCR from the 5' RACE reads. The sample shows over 1,200,000 distinct CDR3 sequences, approximately 59% of them seen only once. The source material was blood. The TCR comes from a young man in good health. The V and J genes are TRBV27 and TRBJ2-7, with D maybe TRBD2 (7 bases). The CDR3 protein is CASREQGGQQYF. Here the CDR3 DNA reads TGTGCCAGCAGGGAACAGGGAGGGCAGCAGTACTTC.